This TCR beta chain was obtained from a study of early stage breast cancer tumors. Study-wide points: In most of the 16 patients, blood comparison separated tumor from normal breast.

Each sample had two DNA replicates, 0.5 ug blood or around 1.5 ug tissue. Assay used: immunoSEQ multiplex PCR; TCRdb lists only in-frame clones, some missing. The table has about 36,000 clones, over 70% seen once. A note on this clone: Its antigen is as yet unknown.

The CDR3 has 13 residues. Trimming took off 7 bases at V and 6 bases at J, with 15 bases between the two ends. Germline CDR1 is MNHEY and CDR2 is SMNVEV (reference sequence). This clonotype was sampled from a person aged 60 to 70 with breast cancer. The chain recombines TRBV27 with TRBJ1-1; D is unresolved. What was sequenced was blood. The CDR3 spells CASTSAGRAEAFF. The CDR3 region has the DNA TGTGCCAGCACCTCAGCCGGGCGGGCTGAAGCTTTCTTT.